The entry below describes one T cell receptor beta chain. There are many counts of this clonotype. Its antigen is currently not known. Per-base qualities were not stored, and no clone one base away is much larger. Amplification of TCR beta CDR3 regions was carried out from RNA transcripts. The first round of RT-PCR for the TCR CDR3 was performed with the HTBI primer set and the Qiagen OneStep RT-PCR kit. Libraries were constructed in a second round of multiplex PCR, after which size selection and purification were carried out. Libraries were sequenced paired-end with 100 bp reads on an Illumina HiSeq2000. For the original study's pipeline: SOAPnuke was used to process the raw data, with reads discarded if the reads contained adapters or uncalled bases, had a mean Phred below 15, or lacked an exact constant-primer or identifier match. COPE v1.2.5 was used to merge high-quality paired reads, and clonotypes were defined as unique nucleotide sequences. MiTCR v1.1 was used to align the clonotypes against IMGT TRBV, TRBD and TRBJ reference segments. Only V-J combinations with frequency above 0.0001, covering 99.2% of repertoires, were analysed. A TCS score was defined as the ratio between F50 (clonal expansion) and ExV (chaos), using BLOSUM62-based TCRdist between CDR3 peptides within each V-J. Welch's t-statistics and random forest reduced 450 to 600 V-J features to 10 to 15, which were used in a naive Bayes classifier (R e1071). The public reads were quality trimmed at Q25 with fastp and then assembled into clones with MiXCR by TCRdb, keeping productive beta chains. Duplicate CDR3 protein sequences are folded into a single record with the most common DNA and genes. The V and J calls were determined by TCRdb, not by the authors. Recorded for this sample are some 600,000 distinct CDR3 sequences; approximately 15% of them occurred a single time. The ten top clones hold approximately 5.7% of the sample.

The hyperthyroidism patients were between 18 and 65 years old and newly diagnosed, with a disease duration of less than 2 months. Exclusion was applied to patients with uncontrolled infections, other autoimmune diseases, pregnancy or lactation. Clinical symptoms, serum thyroxine and TRAb, thyroid ultrasound, and orbital computed tomography formed the basis for the diagnoses. Blood from progressor patients was collected at the time of first diagnosis with hyperthyroidism, before any ophthalmopathy symptoms had appeared. PBMCs were isolated from more than 9 ml of fresh peripheral blood by Ficoll-Paque density gradient centrifugation. Progressor patients were first diagnosed with Graves' hyperthyroidism and then developed ophthalmopathy during follow-up. Trizol reagent was used to extract total RNA, and RNA quality was then checked on an Agilent 2100 Bioanalyzer. The sample belongs to a study of T cells in Graves' hyperthyroidism and ophthalmopathy (dated by TCRdb to between 2018 and 2020). For context, the study as a whole: Peripheral blood samples were taken at the time of initial diagnosis, prior to any treatment. The roughly 100 discovery patients were randomly divided into training and test sets at a 7:3 ratio. An independent validation cohort of around 19 hyperthyroidism patients and 17 patients who later progressed to ophthalmopathy tested prospective prediction of ophthalmopathy. After blood sampling, hyperthyroidism patients were treated with methimazole at a starting dose of 30 mg daily, and ophthalmopathy patients were treated with high-dose intravenous methylprednisolone. In addition, the study compared T-cell repertoires in thyroid tissue and in blood from roughly six Graves' hyperthyroidism patients. To identify TCR V-J signatures that set the groups apart, the researchers used a discovery cohort of 90 to 100 patients, made up of some 41 with Graves' ophthalmopathy and approximately 57 with stable Graves' hyperthyroidism. The paper describes TCR Vbeta CDR3 sequencing of fewer than 150 peripheral blood samples, made up of some 40 ophthalmopathy patients, 70 to 75 hyperthyroidism patients and 17 progressor patients.

Beyond this particular receptor, the publication reports: Ophthalmopathy was separated from stable hyperthyroidism by a 13 V-J signature model, with approximately 86% sensitivity and 81% to 82% specificity obtained in cross-validation and 80%/75% obtained in testing. Sample size was not statistically predetermined, and investigators were not blinded to group allocation. In validation, progression to ophthalmopathy was predicted by the model with around 71% sensitivity and about 72% specificity, a median of about 6 months before onset. Blood samples also contained most of the expanded thyroid clonotypes (frequency above 0.001), which suggests that blood repertoires may reflect thyroid immune responses.

The source of this sequence is a woman younger than 45 with Graves' hyperthyroidism that later progressed to Graves' ophthalmopathy. The sequencing input was blood.

The CDR3 here reads CASSYSGQAIDGYTF. The DNA sequence reads TGTGCCAGCAGTTACTCAGGACAGGCTATCGATGGCTACACCTTC. This sequence uses TRBV6-5 and TRBJ1-2; TRBD1 matches 7 bases in the middle. CDR1 and CDR2, looked up from the germline V gene, are MNHEY and SVGAGI. The CDR3 has 15 amino acids, counting the end cysteine and phenylalanine. Here the CDR3 DNA is all that survives: 45 bases in frame from base 1. V is trimmed back by 0 bases and J by 6 bases, and the junction contains 7 bases that no gene match accounts for.